The clone carrying this TCR beta chain was counted between two and nine times. Its antigen is not known. CDR1 and CDR2 (germline): ENHRY, SYGVKD. V was shortened by 3 bases and J by 4 bases, with 14 bases between the two germline ends. There are 15 residues in the CDR3. Sequencing was performed with immunoSEQ multiplex PCR; in TCRdb, only in-frame clones are kept and a portion is missing. Of a few hundred thousand clones listed, approximately 90% were seen once; the top ten hold about 0.8%. The data are from a study of cytomegalovirus exposure and HLA in healthy donors. Study as a whole: The roughly 110 validation repertoires were produced on the same platform as the 550 to 750 repertoires of the first cohort. This was reported in a later analysis.

Study-wide results and caveats: Across donors, most TCRs were seen rarely, yet some public ones were widespread. The finding came from a later analysis; first-cohort TCR clusters tended to co-occur in the 90 to 150 validation repertoires.

Input material: PBMCs. This sequence joins TRBV10-3 and TRBJ2-3; D might be TRBD2 (6 bases). The TCR was taken from a woman under 30 in good health and CMV-seronegative. In nucleotides, the CDR3 is TGTGCCATCAGTGAAGGGGCCGGGAGAGCAGATACGCAGTATTTT. This sequence encodes CAISEGAGRADTQYF.